Shown below are 20 T cell receptor beta chains from a single sample sequenced in a study of cytomegalovirus exposure and HLA in healthy donors. With 60 Vbeta and 13 Jbeta primers, the PCR was carried out. This table comes from immunoSEQ multiplex PCR, and its TCRdb copy is limited to in-frame clones, with some not included. The profile shows about 130,000 clones, just under 80% of them singletons. Sequences were obtained from PBMCs. The receptors were sampled from a young man in good health and CMV-seronegative.

The chain links TRBV2 to TRBJ1-4; TRBD1 matches at 10 bases. V lost 2 bases, J lost 8 bases, and 8 bases stayed unmatched. This CDR3 is 16 amino acids long. CDR1 SNHLY and CDR2 FYNNEI come from the germline V gene. The CDR3 reads CASSESGGTGEEKLFF. The CDR3, as DNA: TGTGCCAGCAGTGAAAGTGGTGGGACAGGGGAGGAAAAACTGTTTTTT.

This chain links TRBV6-5 with TRBJ1-2; 7 nucleotides match TRBD1. This CDR3 is 12 amino acids long. Per the germline V gene, CDR1 is MNHEY and CDR2 is SVGAGI. With 7 bases clipped from V and 7 bases from J, the junction kept 6 bases outside the gene matches. The CDR3 sequence is CASMRQGGGYTF. DNA of the CDR3: TGTGCCAGCATGAGACAGGGAGGTGGCTACACCTTC.

The chain joins TRBV4-3 to TRBJ2-7, with 9 bases identical to TRBD1. This CDR3 region has 14 residues. J gave up 6 bases and V 5 bases, and 8 bases lay outside the gene matches. Per germline, CDR1 LGHNA and CDR2 YSLEER. The DNA of the CDR3 is TGCGCCAGCAGCTCTAGGACAGGGGAAGGCGAGCAGTACTTC. It codes for CASSSRTGEGEQYF.

The chain recombines TRBV28 with TRBJ1-5; TRBD1 is a possible D gene (5 bases). Between the trimmed V and J ends, which lost 6 bases and 1 base, there was a span of 13 bases. CDR1 and CDR2 from the germline V gene are MDHEN and SYDVKM. This CDR3 spans 15 amino acids. Here the CDR3 reads CASRGQGTSNQPQHF. Written as DNA, the CDR3 is TGTGCCAGCAGAGGCCAGGGTACAAGCAATCAGCCCCAGCATTTT.

The chain has TRBV5-1 and TRBJ1-1; the D gene is possibly TRBD1 (6 bases). Trimming removed 1 base at V and 2 bases at J, with 12 bases between. Per the germline V gene, CDR1 is SGHRS and CDR2 is YFSETQ. The CDR3 contains 15 residues. CDR3 in amino acids: CASSLSTGYNTEAFF. CDR3 sequence (DNA): TGCGCCAGCAGCTTGTCGACAGGCTACAACACTGAAGCTTTCTTT. Full variable domain (missing parts from reference TRBV5-1 and TRBJ1-1): KAGVTQTPRYLIKTRGQQVTLSCSPISGHRSVSWYQQTPGQGLQFLFEYFSETQRNKGNFPGRFSGRQFSNSRSEMNVSTLELGDSALYLCASSLSTGYNTEAFFGQGTRLTVV.

The gene calls are TRBV28 and TRBJ2-7; the match to TRBD1 covers 8 bases. This CDR3 has 15 amino acids. Germline values: CDR1 MDHEN, CDR2 SYDVKM. V shed 6 bases and J 6 bases; nucleotides not matched to a gene: 13. CDR3 residues: CASSPQQGAVLEQYF. The DNA of the CDR3 is TGTGCCAGCAGCCCCCAGCAGGGGGCCGTCCTCGAGCAGTACTTC.

This clone was observed once. This rearrangement joins TRBV28 to TRBJ2-5; 9 positions agree with TRBD2. J lost 2 bases, V lost 8 bases, and 9 bases had no gene match. Germline V lookup: CDR1 MDHEN, CDR2 SYDVKM. CDR3 length: 15 residues. CDR3 amino acids: CASRKREASQETQYF. In DNA, the CDR3 is TGTGCCAGCCGAAAGCGGGAGGCTTCACAAGAGACCCAGTACTTC.

About this clone: This is likely a read error, given that the CDR3 carries no conserved phenylalanine or tryptophan at its end. The rearrangement uses TRBV11-2 and TRBJ2-3; 9 nucleotides agree with TRBD2. Per the germline V gene, CDR1 is SGHAT and CDR2 is FQNNGV. There are 17 residues in the CDR3. V lost 5 bases to trimming and J lost 4 bases; unmatched junction nucleotides: 13. CDR3 amino acids: CASSPRYSGRLSDTQYS. The CDR3 DNA sequence: TGTGCCAGCAGCCCCCGGTATAGCGGGAGACTCTCAGATACGCAGTATTCT.

This clone turned up a few times. The V call is TRBV28, the J call TRBJ2-1, with a possible D match to TRBD2 (6 bases). CDR3 length equals 15 residues. The V gene's germline CDR1 is MDHEN and CDR2 SYDVKM. Trimming pared 4 bases from V and 0 bases from J, leaving 10 bases between. This chain's CDR3 is CASSSAGSSYNEQFF. CDR3 bases: TGTGCCAGCAGTTCTGCGGGAAGCTCCTACAATGAGCAGTTCTTC.

V usage is TRBV6-5 and J usage is TRBJ2-1; TRBD2 matches at 8 bases. This CDR3 is built from 13 residues. The germline gives CDR1 MNHEY, CDR2 SVGAGI. Here the CDR3 reads CVSGRPPYNEQFF. The DNA for the CDR3 is TGTGTAAGCGGGAGACCTCCCTACAATGAGCAGTTCTTC.

The genes are TRBV27 and TRBJ2-1; TRBD2 matches at 11 bases. Germline CDR1 and CDR2: MNHEY and SMNVEV (reference sequence). V trimming: 5 bases; J trimming: 4 bases; junction bases outside the gene matches: 4. The CDR3 is made up of 15 amino acids. CDR3 nucleotide sequence: TGTGCCAGCAGTCGTCGACTAGCGGGGTACAATGAGCAGTTCTTC. Its translation: CASSRRLAGYNEQFF.

The table lists this clone with a count of one. The V and J genes are TRBV15 and TRBJ2-5, with 7 bases matching TRBD1. CDR1 and CDR2 from the germline V gene are LNHNV and YYDKDF (reference sequence). The junction had 3 bases not matched to a gene; V was cut back by 0 bases and J by 2 bases. The CDR3 extends over 15 amino acids. CDR3 in amino acids: CATSRDGTAQETQYF. The CDR3 DNA follows: TGTGCCACCAGCAGAGATGGGACAGCTCAAGAGACCCAGTACTTC.

This clone turned up a few times. The chain carries TRBV29-1 and TRBJ2-5, with 10 positions matching TRBD2. This CDR3 comprises 14 residues. The germline V gene has CDR1 SQVTM and CDR2 ANQGSEA. V was clipped by 5 bases and J by 5 bases; unmatched bases: 8. CDR3 in amino acids: CSVYLSGRVETQYF. CDR3 DNA: TGCAGCGTTTACTTGAGCGGGAGGGTTGAGACCCAGTACTTC.

The V call is TRBV4-1, the J call TRBJ1-5; maybe TRBD1 (5 bases). The CDR3 spans 12 residues. Looked up from germline, CDR1 is MGHRA and CDR2 is YSYEKL. V dropped 0 bases and J dropped 11 bases, with 8 bases sitting between them. Written as DNA, the CDR3 is TGCGCCAGCAGCCAAGAGACGGGGGCCCAGCATTTT. Protein product: CASSQETGAQHF.

The chain has TRBV10-3 and TRBJ1-2; 11 bases are a match to TRBD1. The CDR3 spans 16 residues. The germline V gene encodes CDR1 ENHRY and CDR2 SYGVKD. V trimming: 3 bases; J trimming: 8 bases; junction bases outside the gene matches: 11. This CDR3 reads CAISDPGQGVREGYTF. The CDR3 DNA follows: TGTGCCATCAGTGACCCGGGACAGGGGGTACGGGAAGGCTACACCTTC.

This clone is medium-sized. The CDR3 region is CASSTQGEAGELFF. The CDR3 coding sequence is TGTGCCAGTAGTACCCAGGGGGAAGCCGGGGAGCTGTTTTTT. The chain joins TRBV19 to TRBJ2-2; 7 positions agree with TRBD1. The CDR3 is made up of 14 amino acids. The V gene's germline CDR1 is LNHDA and CDR2 SQIVND (reference sequence). V gave up 4 bases and J gave up 6 bases; unmatched junction bases: 5. Full variable domain (missing parts from reference TRBV19 and TRBJ2-2): DGGITQSPKYLFRKEGQNVTLSCEQNLNHDAMYWYRQDPGQGLRLIYYSQIVNDFQKGDIAEGYSVSREKKESFPLTVTSAQKNPTAFYLCASSTQGEAGELFFGEGSRLTVL.

J is TRBJ2-2 and V is TRBV7-9; 9 nucleotides agree with TRBD2. The CDR3 is 16 amino acids. CDR1 SEHNR and CDR2 FQNEAQ come from the germline V gene (reference sequence). After removal of 5 bases from V and 5 bases from J, the junction contained 9 bases not matched to a gene. The CDR3 DNA reads as TGTGCCAGCAGCGTCAAGCGGGAGGAGAAAACCGGGGAGCTGTTTTTT. Translation gives CASSVKREEKTGELFF.

V gene TRBV28 combines with J gene TRBJ1-1; 9 bases are a match to TRBD1. Germline CDR1 and CDR2: MDHEN and SYDVKM. There are 15 residues in the CDR3. Trimming took 5 bases from V and 5 from J; bases not matched to a gene: 9. CDR3: CASSTRTGAITEAFF. The CDR3 DNA is TGTGCCAGCAGTACCCGGACAGGGGCGATTACTGAAGCTTTCTTT.

V and J are TRBV5-4 and TRBJ1-2, with 10 bases fitting TRBD1. CDR1 and CDR2 from the germline V gene are SGHNT and YYREEE (reference sequence). This CDR3 has 15 residues. The V and J ends lost 4 bases and 2 bases, in that order; junction bases with no gene match: 5. The CDR3 DNA is TGTGCCAGCAGCCGGGACAGGGGACAGAACTATGGCTACACCTTC. Translating gives CASSRDRGQNYGYTF. Drawing the rest from reference TRBV5-4 and TRBJ1-2, the complete variable domain is ETGVTQSPTHLIKTRGQQVTLRCSSQSGHNTVSWYQQALGQGPQFIFQYYREEENGRGNFPPRFSGLQFPNYSSELNVNALELDDSALYLCASSRDRGQNYGYTFGSGTRLTVV.

The chain joins TRBV28 to TRBJ2-5; D possibly corresponds to TRBD2 (5 bases). The length of the CDR3 is 16 residues. Germline V CDR1 and CDR2: MDHEN, SYDVKM. The V and J ends lost 3 bases and 5 bases respectively, with 19 bases between them. CDR3 sequence reads: CASSFGGEGRQETQYF. The CDR3 DNA follows: TGTGCCAGCAGTTTTGGTGGTGAGGGCCGCCAGGAGACCCAGTACTTC.